These T cell receptor beta chains were read from a single sample in a study of T cell repertoires in cytomegalovirus infection. The antigens for these receptors are not known. A single record per CDR3 protein comes from TCRdb applying MiXCR to the reads. The sample yields about 920,000 distinct CDR3 sequences, under 40% seen once. Source: cultured CD8+ T cells from PBMCs, taken from culture after CMV antigen stimulation. All receptors come from a human donor in good health (CMV status not recorded). Some clones in this sample may be carry-over from other donors' samples. Each CDR3 is given with its conserved first and last residue. A D gene is named only where the DNA matches it firmly. Size values are once, few and many counts, or a class for expanded clones, and some rows have none.

14 few TRBJ1-5 . TRBV6-5 TGTGCCAGCAGTTACTCCGGGGCCAATCAGCCCCAGCATTTT CASSYSGANQPQHF
14 few TRBJ2-3 . TRBV6-1 TGTGCCAGCAGTGAACCCAGCAGGCCAGATACGCAGTATTTT CASSEPSRPDTQYF
13 . TRBJ1-5 . TRBV9 TGTGCCAGCGGGGGGGGCCTTAATCAGCCCCAGCATTTT CASGGGLNQPQHF
21 . TRBJ1-6 TRBD1 TRBV14 TGTGCCAGCAGCCAAGGGCCCTTCCGACAGGGCGAGTGGACCTATAATTCACCCCTCCACTTT CASSQGPFRQGEWTYNSPLHF
12 . TRBJ2-1 . TRBV9 TGTGCCAGCAGCGGTCCCGAGGATGAGCAGTTCTTC CASSGPEDEQFF
15 . TRBJ1-5 . TRBV3-1 TGTGCCAGCAGCCAAGATCTAGGCCGAAATCAGCCCCAGCATTTT CASSQDLGRNQPQHF
16 few TRBJ1-2 . TRBV4-1 TGCGCCAGCAGCCAAGGGGCCGTCCCGACTAACTATGGCTACACCTTC CASSQGAVPTNYGYTF
14 many TRBJ2-5 . TRBV2 TGTGCCAGCAGTTCTTCCACGGGGGGCAGGGCCCAGTACTTC CASSSSTGGRAQYF
19 many TRBJ2-1 TRBD1 TRBV7-8 TGTGCCAGCAGCTTAGCGTACCTGGACAGGGAAATGCTTTACAATGAGCAGTTCTTC CASSLAYLDREMLYNEQFF
14 . TRBJ1-2 TRBD1 TRBV5-6 TGTGCCAGCAGTCCCGGGACAGGGGTTGTTGGCTACACCTTC CASSPGTGVVGYTF
15 . TRBJ2-7 TRBD1 TRBV27 TGTGCCAGCAGTTCCCCGGGACAGGGGGCGAGTGAGCAGTACTTC CASSSPGQGASEQYF
15 . TRBJ1-1 TRBD1 TRBV27 TGTGCCAGCAGTTCATTTGGACAGGCGAACACTGAAGCTTTCTTT CASSSFGQANTEAFF
15 . TRBJ1-6 TRBD1 TRBV4-1 TGCGCCAGCAGCCAGGTTGACAGGGGCAATTCACCCCTCCACTTT CASSQVDRGNSPLHF
15 . TRBJ1-1 . TRBV6-5 TGTGCCAGCAGTTACGGGGGGGGCGGTGGCACTGAAGCTTTCTTT CASSYGGGGGTEAFF
15 . TRBJ2-7 TRBD2 TRBV7-2 TGTGCCAGCAGCCTGGGCGGGGGGGGGGGCTACGAGCAGTACTTC CASSLGGGGGYEQYF
15 . TRBJ2-7 . TRBV25-1 TGTGCCAGCAGTGAATATTCAGAGGGCTACTACGAGCATTACTTC CASSEYSEGYYEHYF
17 . TRBJ2-2 . TRBV7-9 TGTGCCAGCAGCTTCCCAGGGTCGGGGCCGGTCACCGGGGAGCTGTTTTTT CASSFPGSGPVTGELFF
13 few TRBJ2-1 . TRBV27 TGTGCCAGCAGCAGGAGCCCCTACAATGAGCAGTTCTTC CASSRSPYNEQFF
15 . TRBJ2-5 . TRBV7-9 TGTGCCAGCAGCTTACTTGTAGAGGGAAGGGAGACCCAGTACTTC CASSLLVEGRETQYF
18 . TRBJ1-5 TRBD1 TRBV6-1 TGTGCCAGCAGTGAAGCGCTTCGGGACAGATATAGCAATCAGCCCCAGCATTTT CASSEALRDRYSNQPQHF
14 . TRBJ2-1 TRBD2 TRBV20-1 TGCAGTGCTAGTACTAGCGGGATGCACAATGAGCAGTTCTTC CSASTSGMHNEQFF
17 . TRBJ1-1 . TRBV27 TGTGCCAGCAGTTGGCTTTCGGGGGGGCCCCGGGGCACTGAAGCTTTCTTT CASSWLSGGPRGTEAFF
19 . TRBJ2-1 TRBD2 TRBV6-5 TGTGCCAGCAGTTACGGAGTCTATTTGGCGGGACTAGCTGGCCATGAGCAGTTCTTC CASSYGVYLAGLAGHEQFF
14 once TRBJ1-1 TRBD1 TRBV9 TGTGCCAGCAGCGGAGGGGGCATGAACACTGAAGCTTTCTTT CASSGGGMNTEAFF
15 . TRBJ2-7 . TRBV5-6 TGTGCCAGCAGCTTGGGAGGGGGGGCCAGCTACGAGCAGTACTTC CASSLGGGASYEQYF
17 few TRBJ2-5 . TRBV7-9 TGTGCCAGCAGCTCCTTGTCTGGCCAGCATCCCAGTGGGACCCAGTACTTC CASSSLSGQHPSGTQYF
15 . TRBJ2-1 TRBD2 TRBV6-2/TRBV6-3 TGTGCCAGCAGTTCTTTGCGGGGGGCCGACAATGAGCAGTTCTTC CASSSLRGADNEQFF
14 once TRBJ1-2 . TRBV19 TGTGCCAGTAGTATTGTGTCAGCCTCCCATGGCTACACCTTC CASSIVSASHGYTF
15 . TRBJ1-1 . TRBV19 TGTGCCAGTAGTTCTAGGACACCAACGAACACTGAAGCTTTCTTT CASSSRTPTNTEAFF
18 many TRBJ1-6 . TRBV7-2 TGTGCCAGCAGCTTACTTCCCTCGGGGGAGCAGAGGAATTCACCCCTCCACTTT CASSLLPSGEQRNSPLHF
12 few TRBJ1-6 . TRBV6-2/TRBV6-3 TGTGCCAGCAGGGCAGCTAATTCACCCCTCCACTTT CASRAANSPLHF